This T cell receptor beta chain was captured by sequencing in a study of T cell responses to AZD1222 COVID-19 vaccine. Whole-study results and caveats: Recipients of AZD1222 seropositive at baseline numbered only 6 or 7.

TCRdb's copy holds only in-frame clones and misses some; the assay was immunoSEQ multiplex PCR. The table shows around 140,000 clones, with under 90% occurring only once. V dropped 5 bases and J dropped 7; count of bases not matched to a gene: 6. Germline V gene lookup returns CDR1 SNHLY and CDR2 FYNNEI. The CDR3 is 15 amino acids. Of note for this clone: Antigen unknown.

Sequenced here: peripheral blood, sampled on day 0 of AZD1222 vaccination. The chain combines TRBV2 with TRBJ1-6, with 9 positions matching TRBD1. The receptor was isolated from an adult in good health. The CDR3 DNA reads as TGTGCCAGCAGTACACGGACAGGGGCGAATTCACCCCTCCACTTT. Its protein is CASSTRTGANSPLHF.